This T cell receptor (beta chain) was retrieved from a study of cytomegalovirus exposure and HLA in healthy donors. The study, taken as a whole, reports: TRBV6-2, TRBV6-3 and other indistinguishable V segments were excluded. According to the study, approximately 150 TCR beta chains were cytomegalovirus-associated.

Germline values: CDR1 LGHNA, CDR2 YNFKEQ. V trimming: 1 base; J trimming: 11 bases; junction bases outside the gene matches: 4. This CDR3 has 12 amino acids. In the case of this clone: Antigen: not known.

A multiplex PCR was run with 60 Vbeta primers and 13 Jbeta primers. Produced via immunoSEQ multiplex PCR; TCRdb's table is partial and in-frame only. Of roughly 70,000 clones listed, more than 75% are singletons. The V call is TRBV4-2, the J call TRBJ1-1; 7 bases are shared with TRBD1. The clonotype comes from a young man in good health and CMV-seronegative. What was sequenced was PBMCs. CDR3 nucleotides: TGTGCCAGCAGCCAAGGTTCAGGGGGGGCTTTCTTT. Residues: CASSQGSGGAFF.